Listed below are T cell receptor beta chains from one sample, sequenced in a study of cytomegalovirus exposure and HLA in healthy donors. Only in-frame clones appear in the TCRdb table, and some are missing; sequencing was by immunoSEQ multiplex PCR. The sample shows roughly 100,000 clones, approximately 16% of them seen only once. The sequenced sample consisted of PBMCs. The receptors were sampled from a female donor in good health and CMV-seronegative. Each CDR3 is given with its conserved first and last residue. A D gene is named only where the DNA matches it firmly. Only some rows state a clone size, as once, few, many or a class for expanded clones.

TRBJ1-5 | TRBD1 | 14 | NA | TRBV6-1 | TGTGCCAGCAGTGCACAGGGGGGATATCAGCCCCAGCATTTT | CASSAQGGYQPQHF
TRBJ1-1 | NA | 15 | few | TRBV5-1 | TGCGCCAGCAGCTTGGTTGGGGGCGCGAGCACTGAAGCTTTCTTT | CASSLVGGASTEAFF
TRBJ2-1 | TRBD2 | 15 | NA | TRBV7-8 | TGTGCCAGCAGCACCCAGACTAGCGGGGGGGCGTGGCAGTTCTTC | CASSTQTSGGAWQFF
TRBJ2-6 | NA | 15 | NA | TRBV5-5 | TGTGCCAGCAGCTGGGACATTGCGCGGGCCAACGTCCTGACTTTC | CASSWDIARANVLTF
TRBJ2-2 | NA | 15 | NA | TRBV7-9 | TGTGCCAGCAGCTCCGGACAGACGGTCACCGGGGAGCTGTTTTTT | CASSSGQTVTGELFF
TRBJ1-2 | NA | 11 | NA | TRBV20-1 | TGCAGTGCTAGTATAGGGGGTGGCTACACCTTC | CSASIGGGYTF
TRBJ1-5 | TRBD1 | 15 | few | TRBV30 | TGTGCCTGGAGTACTGGCACAGGGGATAGTCAGCCCCAGCATTTT | CAWSTGTGDSQPQHF
TRBJ2-1 | TRBD2 | 14 | NA | TRBV2 | TGTGCCAGCCTCGGGCTAGCGGGGCACAATGAGCAGTTCTTC | CASLGLAGHNEQFF
TRBJ2-2 | NA | 13 | NA | TRBV9 | TGTGCCAGCAGCGACAGGTCCAACGGGGAGCTGTTTTTT | CASSDRSNGELFF
TRBJ1-4 | NA | 14 | NA | TRBV6-5 | TGTGCCAGCGGAGGGGGGGCGTCTAATGAAAAACTGTTTTTT | CASGGGASNEKLFF
TRBJ1-1 | NA | 18 | NA | TRBV28 | TGTGCCAGCAGTTTAGCGTTTTTGGGGCGAAATAAAAACACTGAAGCTTTCTTT | CASSLAFLGRNKNTEAFF
TRBJ2-1 | TRBD2 | 15 | NA | TRBV10-2 | TGCGCCAGCACTCTCACTAGCGGGGGGAGGGGTGAGCAGTTCTTC | CASTLTSGGRGEQFF
TRBJ2-2 | TRBD1 | 16 | NA | TRBV27 | TGTGCCAGCATTTCCACCGGGACAGGGGATCCCGGGGAGCTGTTTTTT | CASISTGTGDPGELFF
TRBJ2-3 | TRBD1 | 15 | few | TRBV7-9 | TGTGCCAGCAGCATGACAGGGAGAAGGGGAGATACGCAGTATTTT | CASSMTGRRGDTQYF
TRBJ1-6 | NA | 16 | NA | TRBV6-5 | TGTGCCAGCAGTTACTCTTTGGTACAGTCCCATACACCCCTCCACTTT | CASSYSLVQSHTPLHF
TRBJ1-1 | NA | 16 | few | TRBV6-5 | TGTGCCAGCAGTTCACGGGGGGCCTATACTAACACTGAAGCTTTCTTT | CASSSRGAYTNTEAFF
TRBJ1-4 | NA | 15 | few | TRBV15 | TGTGCCACCAGCAGAGATGGGGCGACTAATGAAAAACTGTTTTTT | CATSRDGATNEKLFF
TRBJ2-5 | NA | 14 | NA | TRBV19 | TGTGCCAGTAGTATAGGGACAGCCACAGAGACCCAGTACTTC | CASSIGTATETQYF
TRBJ2-1 | TRBD2 | 14 | few | TRBV30 | TGTGCCTGGAGCACTAGCGGGGGGGCGATAAGGCAGTTCTTC | CAWSTSGGAIRQFF
TRBJ2-7 | TRBD1 | 13 | medium-sized | TRBV7-3 | TGTGCCAGCAGCTTCGGACAGGGGAACGAGCAGTACTTC | CASSFGQGNEQYF
TRBJ1-2 | TRBD1 | 13 | few | TRBV29-1 | TGCAGCGTTGCCAGACAGGGGGCTAGGGGCTACACCTTC | CSVARQGARGYTF
TRBJ1-4 | NA | 14 | NA | TRBV6-5 | TGTGCCAGCTGGGGCGGGAGAACTAATGAAAAACTGTTTTTT | CASWGGRTNEKLFF
TRBJ1-2 | NA | 13 | few | TRBV10-1 | TGCGCCAGCAGAGCTCAGGGTAACTATGGCTACACCTTC | CASRAQGNYGYTF
TRBJ2-7 | NA | 14 | few | TRBV27 | TGTGCCAGCAGTTTAGGCCCGGGGGTCTACGAGCAGTACTTC | CASSLGPGVYEQYF
TRBJ2-3 | TRBD2 | 17 | few | TRBV30 | TGTGCCTGGCTCCCTCGGGGGACTAGCGGGAGCACAGATACGCAGTATTTT | CAWLPRGTSGSTDTQYF
TRBJ2-7 | NA | 14 | NA | TRBV6-6 | TGTGCCAGCAGTTACAGACTAGACTCCTACGAGCAGTACTTC | CASSYRLDSYEQYF
TRBJ2-7 | NA | 13 | few | TRBV27 | TGTGCCAGCAGTGGGAGGAGCTCCTACGAGCAGTACTTC | CASSGRSSYEQYF
TRBJ2-1 | TRBD2 | 16 | few | TRBV9 | TGTGCCAGCAGCCCAGCGAGCGGGAGGGCCCTCGATGAGCAGTTCTTC | CASSPASGRALDEQFF
TRBJ2-1 | NA | 12 | few | TRBV4-2 | TGTGCCAGCAGCCAAGATCTAAATGAGCAGTTCTTC | CASSQDLNEQFF
TRBJ1-5 | TRBD1 | 15 | few | TRBV5-6 | TGTGCCAGCAGCTTGGCTGACAGGGTGAATCAGCCCCAGCATTTT | CASSLADRVNQPQHF
TRBJ1-6 | NA | 14 | few | TRBV6-5 | TGTGCCAGCAGTAACACAGGGTCCGGCGCACCCCTCCACTTT | CASSNTGSGAPLHF
TRBJ2-1 | TRBD1 | 16 | NA | TRBV10-3 | TGTGCCATCAGTCCCCTGACCGGGACAGGGGGGAATGAGCAGTTCTTC | CAISPLTGTGGNEQFF
TRBJ1-1 | TRBD1 | 14 | few | TRBV2 | TGTGCCAGCAGTACCAGGGGGATGAACACTGAAGCTTTCTTT | CASSTRGMNTEAFF
TRBJ2-7 | TRBD1 | 13 | few | TRBV10-3 | TGTGCCATCAGAAGGACAGGGGTCCACGAGCAGTACTTC | CAIRRTGVHEQYF
TRBJ1-1 | TRBD1 | 14 | NA | TRBV15 | TGTGCCACCAGCTCCGAGGGGGCGGGCACTGAAGCTTTCTTT | CATSSEGAGTEAFF
TRBJ2-1 | TRBD2 | 15 | NA | TRBV30 | TGTGCCTGGAATAAGGAGGCGGGGGGAGGCAATGAGCAGTTCTTC | CAWNKEAGGGNEQFF
TRBJ2-1 | TRBD2 | 16 | few | TRBV6-6 | TGTGCCAGCAGGCGAGAAGCGGGATTCTCCTACAATGAGCAGTTCTTC | CASRREAGFSYNEQFF
TRBJ2-3 | TRBD1 | 15 | NA | TRBV5-1 | TGCGCCAGCAGCCCCCTGGACAGGGGGATAGATACGCAGTATTTT | CASSPLDRGIDTQYF
TRBJ1-2 | NA | 15 | NA | TRBV5-4 | TGTGCCAGCAGCTTGGCCAGGGGACATCGCGATGGCTACACCTTC | CASSLARGHRDGYTF
TRBJ2-5 | TRBD2 | 15 | NA | TRBV5-1 | TGCGCCAGCAGCTTTCAGACGACTAGCGAAGAGACCCAGTACTTC | CASSFQTTSEETQYF
TRBJ2-7 | TRBD2 | 13 | NA | TRBV29-1 | TGCAGCGTTGAAAACCTAGCGGGAGGCGAGCAGTACTTC | CSVENLAGGEQYF
TRBJ2-7 | NA | 12 | NA | TRBV29-1 | TGCAGCGTTGGGCCAGACTCCTACGAGCAGTACTTC | CSVGPDSYEQYF
TRBJ1-1 | NA | 13 | NA | TRBV7-6 | TGTGCCAGCAGCTTAGAACAGAACACTGAAGCTTTCTTT | CASSLEQNTEAFF
TRBJ2-7 | NA | 12 | few | TRBV30 | TGTGCCTGGAGTTCCGATAGCGGTCAGGAGTACTTC | CAWSSDSGQEYF
TRBJ1-2 | TRBD1 | 13 | few | TRBV25-1 | TGTGCCAGCGGCTATCGGACAGGGGAAGGCTACACCTTC | CASGYRTGEGYTF
TRBJ1-2 | NA | 13 | few | TRBV29-1 | TGCAGCGTTGCAGGGAGGCCTAACTATGGCTACACCTTC | CSVAGRPNYGYTF
TRBJ1-2 | TRBD1 | 13 | few | TRBV6-4 | TGTGCCAGCAGAGGACAGGGGGATTATGGCTACACCTTC | CASRGQGDYGYTF
TRBJ1-2 | TRBD1 | 17 | once | TRBV12-5 | TGTGCTAGTGGTTTGACCAACCCGGGACAGGCGCCTTATGGCTACACCTTC | CASGLTNPGQAPYGYTF
TRBJ2-5 | NA | 13 | few | TRBV29-1 | TGCAGCGCCGGAGGCCCAGGGGAAGAGACCCAGTACTTC | CSAGGPGEETQYF
TRBJ1-1 | NA | 14 | NA | TRBV6-1 | TGTGCCAGCAGTGAAAGGAACGGGTATAATGAAGCTTTCTTT | CASSERNGYNEAFF
TRBJ2-7 | TRBD2 | 17 | few | TRBV5-4 | TGTGCCAGCAGCTTGGGAGTTGGCGGGAGAAAGTCCTACGAGCAGTACTTC | CASSLGVGGRKSYEQYF
TRBJ2-5 | NA | 15 | few | TRBV5-6 | TGTGCCAGCAGCTTCCCTCAGGGGAATTTGGAGACCCAGTACTTC | CASSFPQGNLETQYF
TRBJ1-6 | TRBD1 | 15 | few | TRBV4-3 | TGCGCCAGCAGCCAAGAAGCAGGGGGCAATTCACCCCTCCACTTT | CASSQEAGGNSPLHF
TRBJ1-1 | NA | 13 | NA | TRBV5-1 | TGCGCCAGCGCGCTCTCACGACAGGCAGGGGCTTTCTTT | CASALSRQAGAFF
TRBJ1-6 | NA | 12 | few | TRBV14 | TGTGCCAGCAGCTATCAATATTCACCCCTCCACTTC | CASSYQYSPLHF
TRBJ1-5 | NA | 14 | few | TRBV2 | TGTGCCAGCAAGTTGCAGAATAGCAATCAGCCCCAGCATTTT | CASKLQNSNQPQHF
TRBJ1-4 | NA | 15 | few | TRBV2 | TGTGCCAGCAGTCTCTCCGGGACACCTAATGAAAAACTGTTTTTT | CASSLSGTPNEKLFF
TRBJ2-7 | NA | 14 | NA | TRBV13 | TGTGCCAGCAGCTTAGTCGCACAGCCCTACGAGCAGTACTTC | CASSLVAQPYEQYF
TRBJ2-1 | TRBD2 | 12 | few | TRBV5-1 | TGCGCCAGCAGCTTGGGTAGCGGGGAGCAGTTCTTC | CASSLGSGEQFF
TRBJ2-6 | NA | 19 | few | TRBV30 | TGTGCCGCGATGTGGGTGAGGAGCGCCCAGAGCTCTGGGGCCAACGCCCTGACTTTC | CAAMWVRSAQSSGANALTF